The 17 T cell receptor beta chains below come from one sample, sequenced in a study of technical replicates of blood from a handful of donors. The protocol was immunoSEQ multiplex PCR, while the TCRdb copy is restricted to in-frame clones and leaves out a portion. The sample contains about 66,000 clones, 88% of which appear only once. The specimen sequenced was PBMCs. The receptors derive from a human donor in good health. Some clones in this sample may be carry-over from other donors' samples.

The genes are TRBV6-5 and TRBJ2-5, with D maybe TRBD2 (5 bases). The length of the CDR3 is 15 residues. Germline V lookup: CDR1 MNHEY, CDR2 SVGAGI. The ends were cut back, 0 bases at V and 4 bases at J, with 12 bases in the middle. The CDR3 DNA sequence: TGTGCCAGCAGTTACTCGGGCGGGTTAACAGAGACCCAGTACTTC. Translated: CASSYSGGLTETQYF.

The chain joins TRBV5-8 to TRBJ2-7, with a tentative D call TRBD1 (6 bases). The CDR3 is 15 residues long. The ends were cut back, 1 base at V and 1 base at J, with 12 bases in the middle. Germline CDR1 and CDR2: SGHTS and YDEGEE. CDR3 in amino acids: CASSLRGGWSYEQYF. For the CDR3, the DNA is TGTGCCAGCAGCTTGAGAGGGGGTTGGTCCTACGAGCAGTACTTC.

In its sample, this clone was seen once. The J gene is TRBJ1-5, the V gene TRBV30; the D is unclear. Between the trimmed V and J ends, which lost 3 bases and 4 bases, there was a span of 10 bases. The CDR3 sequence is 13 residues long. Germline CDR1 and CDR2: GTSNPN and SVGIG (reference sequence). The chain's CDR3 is CAWSIDTNQPQHF. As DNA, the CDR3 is TGTGCCTGGAGCATCGACACTAATCAGCCCCAGCATTTT.

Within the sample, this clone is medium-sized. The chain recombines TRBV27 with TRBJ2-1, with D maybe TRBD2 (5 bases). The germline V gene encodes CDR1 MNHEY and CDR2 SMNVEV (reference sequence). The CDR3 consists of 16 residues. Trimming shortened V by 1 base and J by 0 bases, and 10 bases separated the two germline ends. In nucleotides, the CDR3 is TGTGCCAGCAGTTTATTCCCGGGAAGCTCCTACAATGAGCAGTTCTTC. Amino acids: CASSLFPGSSYNEQFF.

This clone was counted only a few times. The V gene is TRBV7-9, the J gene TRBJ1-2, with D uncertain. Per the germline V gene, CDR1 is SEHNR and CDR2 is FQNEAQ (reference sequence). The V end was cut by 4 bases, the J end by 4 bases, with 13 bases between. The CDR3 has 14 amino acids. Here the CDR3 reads CASSSLEGPYGYTF. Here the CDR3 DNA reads TGTGCCAGCAGCTCCCTCGAGGGCCCCTATGGCTACACCTTC.

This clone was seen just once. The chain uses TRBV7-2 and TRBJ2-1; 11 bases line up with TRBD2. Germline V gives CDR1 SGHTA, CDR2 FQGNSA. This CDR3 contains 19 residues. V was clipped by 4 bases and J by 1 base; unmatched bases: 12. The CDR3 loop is CASSSPGLAEGSSYNEQFF. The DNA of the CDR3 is TGTGCCAGCAGCTCCCCGGGACTAGCGGAGGGTAGTTCCTACAATGAGCAGTTCTTC.

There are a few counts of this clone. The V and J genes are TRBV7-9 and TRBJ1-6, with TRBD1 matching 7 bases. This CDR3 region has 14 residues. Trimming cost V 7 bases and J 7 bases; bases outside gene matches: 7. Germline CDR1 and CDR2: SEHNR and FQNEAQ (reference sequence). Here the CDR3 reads CASTYGTANSPLHF. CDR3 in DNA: TGTGCCAGCACCTACGGGACAGCCAATTCACCCCTCCACTTT.

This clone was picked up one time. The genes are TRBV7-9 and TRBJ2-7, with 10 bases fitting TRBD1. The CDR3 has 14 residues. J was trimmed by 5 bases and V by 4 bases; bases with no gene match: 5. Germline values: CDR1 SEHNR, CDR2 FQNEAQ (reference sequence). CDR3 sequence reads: CASSSTGGPHEQYF. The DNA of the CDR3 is TGTGCCAGCAGCTCGACAGGGGGCCCCCACGAGCAGTACTTC.

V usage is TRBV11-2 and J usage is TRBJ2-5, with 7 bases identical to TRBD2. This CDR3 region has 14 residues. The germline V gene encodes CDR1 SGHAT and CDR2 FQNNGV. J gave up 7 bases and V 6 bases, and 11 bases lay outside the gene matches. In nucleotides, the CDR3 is TGTGCCAGCAGGTCCTCCGGGACTATAACGACCCAGTACTTC. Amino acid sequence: CASRSSGTITTQYF.

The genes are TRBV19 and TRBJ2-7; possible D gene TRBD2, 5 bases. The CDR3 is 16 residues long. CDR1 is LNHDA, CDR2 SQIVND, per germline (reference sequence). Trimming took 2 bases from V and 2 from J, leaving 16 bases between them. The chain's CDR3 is CASSISEVGKTYEQYF. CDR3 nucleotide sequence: TGTGCCAGTAGTATATCGGAGGTGGGGAAGACCTACGAGCAGTACTTC.

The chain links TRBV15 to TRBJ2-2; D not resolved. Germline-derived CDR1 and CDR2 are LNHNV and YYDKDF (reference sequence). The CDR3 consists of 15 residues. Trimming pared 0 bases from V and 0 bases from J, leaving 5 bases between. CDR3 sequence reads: CATSRDTPNTGELFF. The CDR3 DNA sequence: TGTGCCACCAGCAGAGATACACCGAACACCGGGGAGCTGTTTTTT.

The CDR3 protein is CASSVVGGEQYF. CDR3 nucleotides: TGTGCCAGCAGCGTAGTGGGGGGCGAGCAGTACTTC. The chain carries TRBV9 and TRBJ2-7, with D perhaps TRBD2 (6 bases). CDR1 SGDLS and CDR2 YYNGEE come from the germline V gene. This CDR3 comprises 12 residues. Deletions cut 0 bases from V and 6 bases from J, with 7 bases between.

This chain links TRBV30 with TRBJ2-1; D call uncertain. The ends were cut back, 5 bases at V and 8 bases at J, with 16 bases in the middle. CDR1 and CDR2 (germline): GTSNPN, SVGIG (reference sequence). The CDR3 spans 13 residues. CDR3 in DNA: TGTGCCTGGGGCAGTGAGGAGCGCGATGAGCAGTTCTTC. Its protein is CAWGSEERDEQFF.

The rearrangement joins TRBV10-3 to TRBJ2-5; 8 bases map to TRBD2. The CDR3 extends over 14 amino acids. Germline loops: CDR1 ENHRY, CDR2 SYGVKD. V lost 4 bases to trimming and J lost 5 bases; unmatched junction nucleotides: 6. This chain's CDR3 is CAISGTSGGETQYF. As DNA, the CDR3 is TGTGCCATCAGTGGCACTAGCGGAGGGGAGACCCAGTACTTC.

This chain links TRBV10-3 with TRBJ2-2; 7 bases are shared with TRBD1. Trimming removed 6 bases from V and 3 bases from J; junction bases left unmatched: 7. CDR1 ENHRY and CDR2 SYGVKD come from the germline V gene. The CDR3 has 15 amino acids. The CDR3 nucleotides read TGTGCCATCAGGGGACAGCTCCGGGACACCGGGGAGCTGTTTTTT. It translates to CAIRGQLRDTGELFF.

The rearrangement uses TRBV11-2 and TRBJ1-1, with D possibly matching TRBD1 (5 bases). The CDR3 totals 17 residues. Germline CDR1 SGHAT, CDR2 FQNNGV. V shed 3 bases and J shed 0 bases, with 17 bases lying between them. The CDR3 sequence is CASSFSGAGEVNTEAFF. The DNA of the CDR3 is TGTGCCAGCAGCTTTAGTGGTGCGGGGGAGGTGAACACTGAAGCTTTCTTT.

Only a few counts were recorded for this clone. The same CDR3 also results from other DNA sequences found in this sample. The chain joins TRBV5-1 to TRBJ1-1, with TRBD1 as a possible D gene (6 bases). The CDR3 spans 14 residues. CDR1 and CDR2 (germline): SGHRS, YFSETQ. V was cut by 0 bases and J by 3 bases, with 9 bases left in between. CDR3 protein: CASSLAGGYTEAFF. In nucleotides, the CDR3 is TGCGCCAGCAGCTTGGCTGGGGGCTACACTGAAGCTTTCTTT. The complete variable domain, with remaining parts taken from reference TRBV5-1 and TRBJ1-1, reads KAGVTQTPRYLIKTRGQQVTLSCSPISGHRSVSWYQQTPGQGLQFLFEYFSETQRNKGNFPGRFSGRQFSNSRSEMNVSTLELGDSALYLCASSLAGGYTEAFFGQGTRLTVV.